This TCR beta chain originates from a study of cytomegalovirus exposure and HLA in healthy donors. Primers: 60 Vbeta forward and 13 Jbeta reverse. Method: immunoSEQ multiplex PCR; TCRdb's copy keeps in-frame clones and lacks some. The data contain more than 150,000 clones, around 82% of them singletons. The TCR sequence derives from a boy between 10 and 17 years old in good health and CMV-seronegative. Sequenced sample: PBMCs.

The CDR3 reads CASSLGGGEKLFF. In DNA, the CDR3 is TGTGCCAGCTCTTTGGGGGGGGGTGAAAAACTGTTTTTT. The rearrangement joins TRBV27 to TRBJ1-4, with a tentative D call TRBD1 (5 bases). CDR1 is MNHEY and CDR2 is SMNVEV in the germline V gene (reference sequence). The CDR3 contains 13 residues. Trimming removed 8 bases from V and 7 bases from J, with 14 bases in between.